Sequencing of this T cell receptor (beta chain) was carried out in a study of post-analysis software for immune sequencing data. Study context: Relapsing-remitting, secondary progressive and progressive-relapsing multiple sclerosis were all included among the disease courses.

Ten or more counts support this clonotype. What it binds is not known. Findings of the study overall: Samples from a shared batch, those prepared together, strongly co-clustered by F measure. Those with multiple sclerosis, the patient group, showed significantly lower normalized Chao1 diversity than controls.

The TCR beta cDNA libraries contained unique molecular identifiers. Each batch of about 0.9 to 10 million T cells produced 450,000 to 500,000 cDNA molecules. MiXCR was run by TCRdb on the PCR reads, yielding one entry per CDR3 protein. The sample includes a few hundred thousand distinct CDR3 sequences, 36% seen only once; the top ten take roughly 4.8%. Sequencing was performed on blood. The receptor was derived from a girl aged 5-17 years with multiple sclerosis.

The CDR3 coding sequence is TGTGCCAGCAGTGGGGGCTCCTATAATTCACCCCTCCACTTT. It encodes CASSGGSYNSPLHF. The rearrangement joins TRBV25-1 to TRBJ1-6; no definite D call. The V end lost 4 bases, the J end lost 0 bases, and 4 bases lay between the germline ends. The germline V gene encodes CDR1 MGHDK and CDR2 SYGVNS. There are 14 residues in the CDR3.